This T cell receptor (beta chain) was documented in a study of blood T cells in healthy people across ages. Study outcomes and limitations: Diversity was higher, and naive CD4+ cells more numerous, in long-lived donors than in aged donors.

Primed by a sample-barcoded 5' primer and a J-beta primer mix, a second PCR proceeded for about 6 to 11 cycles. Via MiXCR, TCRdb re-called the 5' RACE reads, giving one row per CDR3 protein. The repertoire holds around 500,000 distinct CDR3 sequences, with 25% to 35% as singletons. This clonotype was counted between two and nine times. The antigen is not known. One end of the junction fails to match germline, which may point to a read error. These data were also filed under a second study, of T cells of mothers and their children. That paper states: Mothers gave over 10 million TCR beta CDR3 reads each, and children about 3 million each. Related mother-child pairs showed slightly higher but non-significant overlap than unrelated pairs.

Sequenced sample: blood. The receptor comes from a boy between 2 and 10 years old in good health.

The CDR3 sequence: CTSSLTEDSREKLFF. DNA for the CDR3: TGTACCAGCAGTCTTACCGAGGACAGTCGGGAAAAACTGTTTTTT. The chain couples TRBV6-5 to TRBJ1-4; perhaps TRBD1 as D (6 bases). Germline loops: CDR1 MNHEY, CDR2 SVGAGI. The CDR3 runs 15 residues.